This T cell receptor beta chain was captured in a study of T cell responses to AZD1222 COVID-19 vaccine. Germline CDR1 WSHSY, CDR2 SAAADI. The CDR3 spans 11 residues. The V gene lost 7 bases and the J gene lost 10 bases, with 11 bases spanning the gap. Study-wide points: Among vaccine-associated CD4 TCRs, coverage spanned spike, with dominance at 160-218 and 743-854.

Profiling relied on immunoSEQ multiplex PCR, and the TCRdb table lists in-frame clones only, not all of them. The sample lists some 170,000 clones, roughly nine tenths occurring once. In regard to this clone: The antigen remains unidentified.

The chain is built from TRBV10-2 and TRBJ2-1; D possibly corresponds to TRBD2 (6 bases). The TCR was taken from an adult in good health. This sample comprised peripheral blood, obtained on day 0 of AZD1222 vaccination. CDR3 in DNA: TGCGCCAGCAACTGGGAGGAAGAGCAGTTCTTC. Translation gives CASNWEEEQFF.